This T cell receptor (beta chain) was identified during a study of identical twins (TCRdb year 2016). Notes on the research overall: The study deep-sequenced TCR alpha and beta repertoires from monozygotic twins, unrelated adults of various ages and cord blood to test whether fetal clonotypes persist. To rule out contamination, replicate twin experiments were performed at different times with different library preparation protocols.

The research as a whole found: A weaker excess of twin sharing was found in beta out-of-frame sequences because the signal-to-noise ratio was lowered by fewer shared sequences. Because the same donors could not be followed over many years, the conclusions depended on cross-sectional statistical analysis. Out-of-frame TCR alpha sharing in monozygotic twins was systematically underestimated by recombination models, whereas sharing between unrelated individuals was in agreement with the recombination models. Compared with coincidental sharing between unrelated individuals, an excess of low generation-probability sequences was observed among out-of-frame TCR alpha sequences shared between twins. Zero-insertion analyses could be partly confounded by invariant T cells such as MAIT and iNKT, though diverse VJ usage argued against such confounding for most clonotypes. Abundant cord blood beta clonotypes carried fewer insertions; young adult naive repertoires showed a weaker similar trend, while memory repertoires showed none.

Germline trimming: 3 bases from V, 8 bases from J; junction bases outside gene matches: 7. There are 14 amino acids in the CDR3, from cysteine to phenylalanine inclusive. The DNA shown is the 42-base CDR3, in frame from base 1. This clonotype was picked up many times. No cognate antigen has been identified for it. No much larger clone exists at a distance of one base, and base qualities are not known. Receptor amplification or capture employed 5' RACE. Sequencing took place on an Illumina HiSeq 2000. A universal primer binding site was introduced by template switching, and a unique molecular identifier was present in the final cDNA, enabling accurate counting of TCR cDNA molecules. First-strand cDNA for TCR alpha and beta chains was synthesized from specific primers in the conserved constant-segment region. To control for contamination, every cDNA library carried two barcodes: a SMART-Mk sample barcode plus Illumina barcodes. TruSeq adapter sequences, together with Illumina sample barcodes, were added in two successive PCR steps. The Illumina HiSeq platform was used with custom primers to sequence TCR alpha and beta cDNA libraries. Turning to the authors' computational methods: Raw reads were processed with MiGEC to extract unique molecular identifiers, and MiXCR was used to determine CDR3 positions. Recombination models were inferred per individual with the repgenHMM and IGoR tools using an EM algorithm. The tcR package in R was used for shared clonotype analysis, with sharing normalized by the product of cloneset sizes. Out-of-frame nonproductive sequences were analyzed to study raw recombination free of thymic and clonal selection effects. Using fastp trimming at Q25 and MiXCR clonotype assembly, TCRdb reanalyzed the public sequencing data and kept in-frame beta chains. Rows with a matching CDR3 protein are joined into one entry that keeps the most common DNA and genes. The V and J calls and clone size come from TCRdb's table, not from the authors' own analysis. The table for this sample lists just under 550,000 distinct CDR3 sequences; 13% to 15% of them were counted only once. The ten most abundant clones make up less than 0.5% of the sample.

Only healthy Caucasian donors were included. The twin cohort comprised three pairs of female monozygotic twins, all aged about 18 to 30 years. CD4+ and CD8+ T cell populations were isolated with positive isolation kits from Invitrogen. The same specimen was also included in a second study, on yellow fever vaccine responses in identical twins. Looking at the second paper: According to the authors, the vaccine-induced T cell response in identical twins seemed to be partly convergent and partly specific to each individual. The study precisely tracked vaccine-responding T cell clones in identical twins.

The receptor chain draws on TRBV12-3 or TRBV12-4 and TRBJ2-1; the central 7 bases match TRBD2. The receptor comes from a woman under 30 in good health. The sequencing sample was made of CD4+ T cells sorted from blood. The nucleotide sequence reads TGTGCCAGCAGTTTGGCGGGAGAGGAGGATGAGCAGTTCTTC. Its amino acids are CASSLAGEEDEQFF.